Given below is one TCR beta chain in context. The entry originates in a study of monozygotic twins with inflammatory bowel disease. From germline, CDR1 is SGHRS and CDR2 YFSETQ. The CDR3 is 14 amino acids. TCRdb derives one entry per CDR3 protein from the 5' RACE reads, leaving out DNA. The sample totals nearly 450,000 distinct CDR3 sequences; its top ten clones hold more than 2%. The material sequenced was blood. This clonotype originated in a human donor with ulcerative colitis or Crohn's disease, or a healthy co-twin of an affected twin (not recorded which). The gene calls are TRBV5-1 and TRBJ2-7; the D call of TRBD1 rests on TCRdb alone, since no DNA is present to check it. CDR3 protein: CASSTGQGKHEQYF.